The sequence of this TCR beta chain was determined in a study of blood T cell repertoires in COVID-19 (dated by TCRdb to 2020 to 2021). Regarding the research as a whole: Collaborator samples came from the United States, Italy and Spain and covered acute and convalescent phases of COVID-19. The prospective study material was composed of cDNA or gDNA derived from T cells, B-cell-depleted T cells, or PBMCs. The dataset comprised deeply sampled blood TCRbeta repertoires from subjects exposed to, actively infected with, or recovered from COVID-19. A freely available public database, intended as a resource for researchers studying the immune response to SARS-CoV-2, is where the repertoires were released. Samples came from the ongoing ImmuneRACE study (first 160 participants) plus 1,254 subjects from 6 global collaborators. The sample metadata nearly always contained a de-identified subject ID, COVID-19 status, age in years and sex. HLA class I and class II types, where available, came from metadata supplied by the sample provider rather than from assay-based typing. What the research found in general, with its limitations: The amount of clinical and demographic metadata varied by source and participant and was provided uncurated.

TCRbeta CDR3 regions were amplified from genomic DNA using the immunoSEQ Assay, a bias-controlled multiplex PCR. The published analysis was carried out like this. Within the assay, amplification of reference gene primers was used to estimate how many nucleated cells each sample contained. To quantify the absolute abundance of each unique TCRbeta CDR3 rearrangement, sequence reads were collapsed and filtered. For each sample, productive Simpson clonality was calculated as the square root of Simpson's diversity index over productive rearrangements. The source is immuneACCESS, and TCRdb retained only in-frame sequences with V and J called. Part of the clones is not carried over; for the studies checked, unresolved V genes explain less than half of this, and the remainder is unexplained. That table furnishes V, J and clone size, whereas the DNA furnished D and trimming. Within this sample are over 150,000 clones, with 65% to 85% of them counted one time only. The ten largest clones capture under 3.5% of the sample.

Looking up the germline V gene yields CDR1 SGHTA and CDR2 FQGNSA. The CDR3 numbers 13 residues from cysteine through phenylalanine. Only the CDR3 region is kept as DNA, spanning 39 bases read in frame from base 1. Trimming costs V 3 bases and J 6 bases, and their ends lie 11 bases apart. In regard to this clone: What this receptor recognizes is not known. No base-level quality is on record; no much larger clone is a single base apart.

Collaborating institutions collected whole blood in K2EDTA tubes following their own protocols. For TCRbeta analysis, collaborators shipped samples as frozen whole blood, isolated PBMCs, or DNA extracted from either of those sample types. The TCR originated in a woman aged 55-70 years with acute or convalescent COVID-19. The rearrangement combines TRBV7-2 with TRBJ1-2, with a weak D call of TRBD1 (5 bases match). Specimen: peripheral blood. At the DNA level, the sequence is TGTGCCAGCAGCTTCATGGGGCAGGATGGCTACACCTTC. Translated, this is CASSFMGQDGYTF.